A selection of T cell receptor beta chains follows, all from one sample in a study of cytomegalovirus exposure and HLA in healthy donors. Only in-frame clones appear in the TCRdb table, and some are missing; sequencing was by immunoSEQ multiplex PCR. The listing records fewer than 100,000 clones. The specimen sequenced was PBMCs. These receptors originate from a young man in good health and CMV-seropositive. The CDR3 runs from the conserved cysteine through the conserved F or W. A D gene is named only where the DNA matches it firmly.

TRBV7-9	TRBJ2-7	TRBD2	CASSLSSGSSYEQYF	TGTGCCAGCAGCTTATCTAGCGGGAGCTCCTACGAGCAGTACTTC
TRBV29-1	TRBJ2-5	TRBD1	CSARGQGAETQYF	TGCAGCGCTAGGGGACAGGGTGCAGAGACCCAGTACTTC
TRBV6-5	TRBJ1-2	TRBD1	CASRMGQNYGYTF	TGTGCCAGCAGAATGGGACAGAACTATGGCTACACCTTC
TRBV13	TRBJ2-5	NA	CASSLTVKGDQETQYF	TGTGCCAGCAGCCTGACAGTCAAAGGGGACCAAGAGACCCAGTACTTC
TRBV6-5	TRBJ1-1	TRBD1	CASSPNRQGGTEAFF	TGTGCCAGCAGCCCAAACCGACAGGGAGGTACTGAAGCTTTCTTT
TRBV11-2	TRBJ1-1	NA	CASSIKDNLLTEAFF	TGTGCCAGCAGCATAAAGGACAACCTTTTGACTGAAGCTTTCTTT
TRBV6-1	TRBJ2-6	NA	CASSEAHGTGANVLTF	TGTGCCAGCAGTGAAGCGCACGGGACTGGGGCCAACGTCCTGACTTTC
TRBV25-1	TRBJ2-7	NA	CASSEYKPGAYEQYF	TGTGCCAGCAGTGAATATAAACCAGGGGCCTACGAGCAGTACTTC
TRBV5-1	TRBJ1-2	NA	CASSLGLTPNYGYTF	TGCGCCAGCAGCTTGGGCTTAACACCGAACTATGGCTACACCTTC
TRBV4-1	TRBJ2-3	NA	CASSHISLSVDTQYF	TGCGCCAGCAGCCATATCTCCCTGAGTGTGGATACGCAGTATTTT
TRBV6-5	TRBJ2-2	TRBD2	CASGRSGIQGGELFF	TGTGCCAGCGGCCGTAGCGGGATCCAGGGCGGGGAGCTGTTTTTT
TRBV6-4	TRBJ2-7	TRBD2	CARRSGGVPAAGCEQYF	TGTGCCAGGAGAAGTGGGGGGGTTCCAGCAGCGGGATGCGAGCAGTACTTC
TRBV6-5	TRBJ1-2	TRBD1	CASSYSGGQAIYGYTF	TGTGCCAGCAGTTACTCGGGAGGACAGGCAATCTATGGCTACACCTTC
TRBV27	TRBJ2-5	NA	CASSPTLLYQETQYF	TGTGCCAGCAGTCCCACTCTATTGTACCAAGAGACCCAGTACTTC
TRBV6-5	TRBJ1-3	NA	CAAGRWISGNTIYF	TGTGCCGCGGGACGGTGGATCTCTGGAAACACCATATATTTT
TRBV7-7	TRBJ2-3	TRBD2	CASSFGLAETDTQYF	TGTGCTAGCAGCTTTGGTCTAGCGGAAACAGATACGCAGTATTTT
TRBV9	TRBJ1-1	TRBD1	CASSENRDSPLNTEAFF	TGTGCCAGCAGCGAAAACCGGGACAGCCCATTGAACACTGAAGCTTTCTTT
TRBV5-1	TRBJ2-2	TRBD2	CASSYSGAGGELFF	TGCGCCAGCAGCTATAGCGGGGCAGGCGGGGAGCTGTTTTTT
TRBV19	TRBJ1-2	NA	CASSIRIEGGYTF	TGTGCCAGTAGTATCCGTATAGAGGGTGGCTACACCTTC
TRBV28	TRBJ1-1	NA	CASTPGFAEAFF	TGTGCCAGCACTCCAGGATTCGCTGAAGCTTTCTTT
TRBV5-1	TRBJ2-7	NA	CASSLKAGAGSYEQYF	TGCGCCAGCAGCTTGAAGGCGGGGGCCGGCTCCTACGAGCAGTACTTC
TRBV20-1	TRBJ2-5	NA	CSGWAKETQYF	TGCAGTGGTTGGGCCAAAGAGACCCAGTACTTC
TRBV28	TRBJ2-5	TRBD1	CASSVNRGLGETQYF	TGTGCCAGCAGTGTAAACAGGGGGCTGGGAGAGACCCAGTACTTC
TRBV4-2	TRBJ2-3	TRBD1	CASSQVTGADYLQYF	TGTGCCAGCAGCCAAGTGACAGGGGCGGATTATCTTCAGTATTTT
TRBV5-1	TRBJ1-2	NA	CASSLVGGFDGYTF	TGCGCCAGCAGCTTGGTAGGGGGATTCGATGGCTACACCTTC
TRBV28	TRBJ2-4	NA	CASSDRTRGSVIQYF	TGTGCCAGCAGTGACCGAACCAGAGGGAGTGTCATTCAGTACTTC
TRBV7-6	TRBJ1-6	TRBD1	CASSLETGVSPLHF	TGTGCCAGCAGCTTAGAGACAGGGGTTTCACCCCTCCACTTT
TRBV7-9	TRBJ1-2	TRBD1	CASSSTRDRGMDGYTF	TGTGCCAGCAGCTCTACCCGGGACAGGGGTATGGATGGCTACACCTTC
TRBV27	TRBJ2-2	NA	CASSFSANTGELFF	TGTGCCAGCAGTTTCAGTGCGAACACCGGGGAGCTGTTTTTT
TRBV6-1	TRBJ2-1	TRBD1	CASSAGTGEGNEQFF	TGTGCCAGCAGTGCCGGGACAGGGGAGGGCAATGAGCAGTTCTTC
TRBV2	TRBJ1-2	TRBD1	CASSGDDRGRNYGYTF	TGTGCCAGCAGTGGGGACGACAGGGGAAGGAACTATGGCTACACCTTC
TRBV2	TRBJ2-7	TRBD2	CASSDKRGVSYEQYF	TGTGCCAGCAGTGATAAGCGGGGGGTCTCCTACGAGCAGTACTTC
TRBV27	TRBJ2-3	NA	CASSLSGPVSTDTQYF	TGTGCCAGCAGTTTATCGGGCCCAGTCTCCACAGATACGCAGTATTTT
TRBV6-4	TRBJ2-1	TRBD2	CASSEEAGGPNEQFF	TGTGCCAGCAGTGAAGAAGCGGGGGGGCCTAATGAGCAGTTCTTC
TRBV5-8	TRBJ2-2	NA	CASSLVKRSQNTGELFF	TGTGCCAGCAGCTTGGTTAAACGCAGTCAGAACACCGGGGAGCTGTTTTTT
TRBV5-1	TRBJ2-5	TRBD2	CASSPGQSGGETQYF	TGCGCCAGCAGCCCGGGACAAAGCGGGGGAGAGACCCAGTACTTC
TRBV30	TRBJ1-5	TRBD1	CAWSWDRGSQPQHF	TGTGCCTGGAGTTGGGACAGGGGGAGTCAGCCCCAGCATTTT
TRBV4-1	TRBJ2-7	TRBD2	CASSQLYSGASSYEQYF	TGCGCCAGCAGCCAGCTCTATAGCGGGGCCTCCTCCTACGAGCAGTACTTC
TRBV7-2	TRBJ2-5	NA	CASSLIKTRWKETQYF	TGTGCCAGCAGCTTAATAAAGACTAGGTGGAAAGAGACCCAGTACTTC
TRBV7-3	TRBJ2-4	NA	CASSLDPLRGPLNIQYF	TGTGCCAGCAGTTTAGATCCGTTGCGCGGCCCCTTGAACATTCAGTACTTC
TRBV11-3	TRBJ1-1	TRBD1	CASSGQGRTEAFF	TGTGCCAGCAGCGGACAGGGGCGCACTGAAGCTTTCTTT
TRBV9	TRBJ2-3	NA	CASSADSDTQYF	TGTGCCAGCAGCGCGGACTCAGATACGCAGTATTTT
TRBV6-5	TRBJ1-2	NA	CATRGPNYGYTF	TGTGCCACGCGGGGACCTAACTATGGCTACACCTTC
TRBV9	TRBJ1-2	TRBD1	CASSRAGQGNYGYTF	TGTGCCAGCAGCCGGGCGGGACAGGGGAACTATGGCTACACCTTC
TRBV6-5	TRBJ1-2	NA	CASSREYRAGGYTF	TGTGCCAGCAGTAGAGAGTACAGGGCTGGCGGCTACACCTTC
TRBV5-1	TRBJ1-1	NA	CASSLRGLSRFMNTEAFF	TGCGCCAGCAGCTTGCGAGGTCTGAGCCGGTTCATGAACACTGAAGCTTTCTTT
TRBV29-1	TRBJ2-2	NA	CSVLTAKKTGELFF	TGCAGCGTTTTGACTGCAAAAAAAACCGGGGAGCTGTTTTTT
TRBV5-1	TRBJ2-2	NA	CASSLAGTGELFF	TGCGCCAGCAGCTTGGCAGGCACCGGGGAGCTGTTTTTT
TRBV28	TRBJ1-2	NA	CASSFRGVGTYGYTF	TGTGCCAGCAGTTTTCGGGGGGTTGGGACCTATGGCTACACCTTC
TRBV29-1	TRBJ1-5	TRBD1	CSVGTGDQPQHF	TGCAGCGTCGGGACAGGGGATCAGCCCCAGCATTTT
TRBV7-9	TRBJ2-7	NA	CASSSRAYEQYF	TGTGCCAGCAGCTCCCGTGCCTACGAGCAGTACTTC
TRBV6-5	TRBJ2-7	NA	CASRSLGGQSYEQYF	TGTGCCAGCAGATCACTCGGCGGGCAGTCCTACGAGCAGTACTTC
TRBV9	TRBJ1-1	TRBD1	CASSVPQGAGEAFF	TGTGCCAGCAGCGTACCACAGGGGGCTGGAGAAGCTTTCTTT
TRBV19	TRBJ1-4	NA	CASSRNRATNEKLFF	TGTGCCAGTAGTAGGAACAGGGCAACTAATGAAAAACTGTTTTTT
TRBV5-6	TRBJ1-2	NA	CASSLKSGTPWDGYTF	TGTGCCAGCAGCCTAAAATCCGGGACACCTTGGGATGGCTACACCTTC
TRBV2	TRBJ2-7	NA	CASSDQGRKVEQYF	TGTGCCAGCAGTGATCAGGGGCGCAAGGTCGAGCAGTACTTC
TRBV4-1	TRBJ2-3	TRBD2	CASSQSGTSGWGTDTQYF	TGCGCCAGCAGCCAGTCCGGGACTAGCGGGTGGGGCACAGATACGCAGTATTTT
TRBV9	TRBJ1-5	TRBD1	CASGQGANFNQPQHF	TGTGCCAGTGGACAGGGGGCGAACTTCAATCAGCCCCAGCATTTT
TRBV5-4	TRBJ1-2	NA	CASSFPGSYGYTF	TGTGCCAGCAGCTTCCCCGGGAGCTATGGCTACACCTTC
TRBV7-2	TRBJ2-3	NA	CASSPLRGTDTQYF	TGTGCCAGCAGCCCTCTCCGTGGCACAGATACGCAGTATTTT